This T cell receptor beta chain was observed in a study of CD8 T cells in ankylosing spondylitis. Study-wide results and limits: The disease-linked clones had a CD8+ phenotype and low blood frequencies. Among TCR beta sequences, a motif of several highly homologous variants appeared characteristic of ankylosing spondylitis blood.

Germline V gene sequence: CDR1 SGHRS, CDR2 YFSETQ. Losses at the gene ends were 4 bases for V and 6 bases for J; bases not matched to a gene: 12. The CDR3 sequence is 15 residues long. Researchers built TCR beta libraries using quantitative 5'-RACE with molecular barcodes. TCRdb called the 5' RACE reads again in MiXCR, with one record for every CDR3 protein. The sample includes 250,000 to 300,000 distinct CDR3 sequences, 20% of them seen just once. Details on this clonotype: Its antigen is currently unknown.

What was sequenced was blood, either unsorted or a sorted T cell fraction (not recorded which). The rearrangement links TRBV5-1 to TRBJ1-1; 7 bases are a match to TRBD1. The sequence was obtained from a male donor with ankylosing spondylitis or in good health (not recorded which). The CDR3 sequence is CASSPQGGVASEAFF. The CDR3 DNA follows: TGCGCCAGCAGCCCCCAGGGGGGGGTGGCTTCTGAAGCTTTCTTT.